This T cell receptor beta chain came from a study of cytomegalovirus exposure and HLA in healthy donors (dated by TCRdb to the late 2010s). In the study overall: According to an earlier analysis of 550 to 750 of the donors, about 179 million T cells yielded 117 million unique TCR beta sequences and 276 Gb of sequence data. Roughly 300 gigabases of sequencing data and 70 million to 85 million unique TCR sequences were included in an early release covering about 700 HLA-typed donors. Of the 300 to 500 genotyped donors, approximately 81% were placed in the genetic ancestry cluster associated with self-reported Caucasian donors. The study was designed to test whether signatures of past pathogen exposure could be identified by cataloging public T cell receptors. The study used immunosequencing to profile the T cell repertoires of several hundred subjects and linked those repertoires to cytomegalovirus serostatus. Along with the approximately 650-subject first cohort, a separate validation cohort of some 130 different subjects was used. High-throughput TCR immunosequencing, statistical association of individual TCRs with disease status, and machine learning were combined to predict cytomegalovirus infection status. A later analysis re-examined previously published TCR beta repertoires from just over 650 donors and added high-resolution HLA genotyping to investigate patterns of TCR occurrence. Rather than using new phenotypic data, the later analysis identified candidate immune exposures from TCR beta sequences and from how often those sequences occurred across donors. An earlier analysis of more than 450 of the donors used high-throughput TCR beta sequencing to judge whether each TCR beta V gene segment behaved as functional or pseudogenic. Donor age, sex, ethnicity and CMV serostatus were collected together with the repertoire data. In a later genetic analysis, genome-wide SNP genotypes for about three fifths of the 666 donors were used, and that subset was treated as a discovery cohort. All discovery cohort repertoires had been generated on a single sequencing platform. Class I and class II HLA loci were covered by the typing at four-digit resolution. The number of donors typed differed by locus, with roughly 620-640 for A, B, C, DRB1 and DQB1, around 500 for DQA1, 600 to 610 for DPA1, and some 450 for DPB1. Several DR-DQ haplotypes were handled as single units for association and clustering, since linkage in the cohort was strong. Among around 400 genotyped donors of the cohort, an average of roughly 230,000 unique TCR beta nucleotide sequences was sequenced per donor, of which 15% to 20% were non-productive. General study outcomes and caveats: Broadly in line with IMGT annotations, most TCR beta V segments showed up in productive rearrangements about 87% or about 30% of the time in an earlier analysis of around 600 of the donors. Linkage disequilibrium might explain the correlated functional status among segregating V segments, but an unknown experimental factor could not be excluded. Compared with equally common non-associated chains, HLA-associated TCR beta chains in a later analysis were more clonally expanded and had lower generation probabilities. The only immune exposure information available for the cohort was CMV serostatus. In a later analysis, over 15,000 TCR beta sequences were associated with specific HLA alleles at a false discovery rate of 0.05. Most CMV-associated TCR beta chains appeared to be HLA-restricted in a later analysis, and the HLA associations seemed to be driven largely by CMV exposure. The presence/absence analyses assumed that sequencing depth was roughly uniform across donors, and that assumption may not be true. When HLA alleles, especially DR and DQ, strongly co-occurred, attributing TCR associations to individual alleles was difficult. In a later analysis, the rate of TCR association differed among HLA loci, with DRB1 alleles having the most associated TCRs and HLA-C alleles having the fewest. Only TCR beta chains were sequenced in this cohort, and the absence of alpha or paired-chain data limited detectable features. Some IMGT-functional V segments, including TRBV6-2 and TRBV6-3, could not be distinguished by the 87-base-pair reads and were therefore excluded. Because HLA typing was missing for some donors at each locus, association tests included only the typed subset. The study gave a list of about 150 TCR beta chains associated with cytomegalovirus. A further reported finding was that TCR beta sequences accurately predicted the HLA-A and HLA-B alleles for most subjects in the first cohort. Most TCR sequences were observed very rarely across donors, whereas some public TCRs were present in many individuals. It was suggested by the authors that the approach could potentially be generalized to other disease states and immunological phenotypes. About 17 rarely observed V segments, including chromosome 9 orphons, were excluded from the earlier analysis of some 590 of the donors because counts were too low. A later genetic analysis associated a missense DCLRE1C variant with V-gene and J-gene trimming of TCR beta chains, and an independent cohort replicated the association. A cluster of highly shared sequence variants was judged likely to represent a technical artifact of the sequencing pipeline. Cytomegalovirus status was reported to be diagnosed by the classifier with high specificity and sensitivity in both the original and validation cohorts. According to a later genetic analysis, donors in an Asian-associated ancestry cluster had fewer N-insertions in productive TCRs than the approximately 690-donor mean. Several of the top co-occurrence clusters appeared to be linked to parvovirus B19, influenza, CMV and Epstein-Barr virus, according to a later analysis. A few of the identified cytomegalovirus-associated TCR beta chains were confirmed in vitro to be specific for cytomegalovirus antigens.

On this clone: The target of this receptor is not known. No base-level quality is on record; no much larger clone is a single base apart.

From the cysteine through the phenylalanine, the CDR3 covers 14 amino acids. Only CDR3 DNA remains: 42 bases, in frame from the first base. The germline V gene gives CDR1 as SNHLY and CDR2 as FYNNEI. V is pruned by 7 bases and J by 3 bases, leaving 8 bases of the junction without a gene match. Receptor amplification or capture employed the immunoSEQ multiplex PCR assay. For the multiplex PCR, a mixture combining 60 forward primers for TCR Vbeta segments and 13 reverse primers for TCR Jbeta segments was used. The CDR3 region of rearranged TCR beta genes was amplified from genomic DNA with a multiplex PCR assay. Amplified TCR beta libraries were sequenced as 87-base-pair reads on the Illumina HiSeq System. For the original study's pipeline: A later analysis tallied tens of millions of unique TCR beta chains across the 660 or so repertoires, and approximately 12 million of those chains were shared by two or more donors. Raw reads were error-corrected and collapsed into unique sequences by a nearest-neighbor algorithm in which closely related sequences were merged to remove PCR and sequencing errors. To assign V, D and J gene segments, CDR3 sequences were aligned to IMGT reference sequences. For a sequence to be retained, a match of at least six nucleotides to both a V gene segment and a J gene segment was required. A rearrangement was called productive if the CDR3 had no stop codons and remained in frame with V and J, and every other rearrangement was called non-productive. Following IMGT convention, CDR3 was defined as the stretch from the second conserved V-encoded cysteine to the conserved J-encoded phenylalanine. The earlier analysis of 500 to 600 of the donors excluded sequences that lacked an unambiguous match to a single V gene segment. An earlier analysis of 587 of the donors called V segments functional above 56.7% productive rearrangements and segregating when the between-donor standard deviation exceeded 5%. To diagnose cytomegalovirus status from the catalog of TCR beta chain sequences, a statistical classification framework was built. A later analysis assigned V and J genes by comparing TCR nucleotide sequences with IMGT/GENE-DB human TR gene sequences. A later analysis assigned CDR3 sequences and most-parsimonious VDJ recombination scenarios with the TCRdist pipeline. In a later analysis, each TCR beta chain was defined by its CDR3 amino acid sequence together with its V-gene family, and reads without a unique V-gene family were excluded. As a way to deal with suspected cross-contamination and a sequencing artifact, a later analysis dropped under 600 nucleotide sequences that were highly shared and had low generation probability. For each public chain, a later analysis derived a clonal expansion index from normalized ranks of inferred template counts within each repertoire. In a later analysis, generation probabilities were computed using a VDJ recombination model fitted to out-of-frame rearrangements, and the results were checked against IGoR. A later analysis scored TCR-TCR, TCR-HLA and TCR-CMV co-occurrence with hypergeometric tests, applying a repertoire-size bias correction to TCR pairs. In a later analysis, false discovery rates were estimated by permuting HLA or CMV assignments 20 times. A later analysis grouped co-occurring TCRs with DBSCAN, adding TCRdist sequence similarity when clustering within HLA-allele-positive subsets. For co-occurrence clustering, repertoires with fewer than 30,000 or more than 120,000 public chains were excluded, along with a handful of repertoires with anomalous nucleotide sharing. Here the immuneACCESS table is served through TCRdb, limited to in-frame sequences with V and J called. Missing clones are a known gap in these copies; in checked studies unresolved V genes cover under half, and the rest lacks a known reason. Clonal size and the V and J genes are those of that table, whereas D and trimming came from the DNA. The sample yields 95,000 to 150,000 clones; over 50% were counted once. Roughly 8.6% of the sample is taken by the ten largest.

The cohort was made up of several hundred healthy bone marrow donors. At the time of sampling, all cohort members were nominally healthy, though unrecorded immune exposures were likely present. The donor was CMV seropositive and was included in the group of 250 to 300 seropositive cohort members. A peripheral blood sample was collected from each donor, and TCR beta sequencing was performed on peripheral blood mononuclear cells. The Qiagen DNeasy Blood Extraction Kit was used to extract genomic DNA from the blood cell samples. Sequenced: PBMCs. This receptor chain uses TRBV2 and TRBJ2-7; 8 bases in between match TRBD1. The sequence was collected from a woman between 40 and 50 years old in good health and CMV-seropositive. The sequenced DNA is TGTGCCAGCACCGACAGGGGATATGGCTACGAGCAGTACTTC. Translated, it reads CASTDRGYGYEQYF.